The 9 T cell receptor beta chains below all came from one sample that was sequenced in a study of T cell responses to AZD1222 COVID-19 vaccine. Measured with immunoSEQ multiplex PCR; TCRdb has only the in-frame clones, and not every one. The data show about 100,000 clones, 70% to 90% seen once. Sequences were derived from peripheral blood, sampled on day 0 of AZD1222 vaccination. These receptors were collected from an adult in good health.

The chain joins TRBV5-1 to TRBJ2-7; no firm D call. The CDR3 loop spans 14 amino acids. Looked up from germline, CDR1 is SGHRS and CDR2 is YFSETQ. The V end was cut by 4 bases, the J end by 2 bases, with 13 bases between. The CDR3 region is CASSLSRTAYEQYF. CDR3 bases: TGCGCCAGCAGCCTTAGTCGGACGGCCTACGAGCAGTACTTC.

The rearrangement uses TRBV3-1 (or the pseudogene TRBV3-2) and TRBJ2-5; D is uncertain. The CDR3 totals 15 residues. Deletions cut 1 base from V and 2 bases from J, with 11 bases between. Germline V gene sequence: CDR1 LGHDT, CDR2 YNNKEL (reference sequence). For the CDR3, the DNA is TGTGCCAGCAGCCAAGGGGTGGGGAAGCAAGAGACCCAGTACTTC. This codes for CASSQGVGKQETQYF.

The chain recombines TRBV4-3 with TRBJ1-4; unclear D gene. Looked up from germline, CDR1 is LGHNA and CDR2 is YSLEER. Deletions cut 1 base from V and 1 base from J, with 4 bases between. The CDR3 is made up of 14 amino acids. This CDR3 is CASSQGRTNEKLFF. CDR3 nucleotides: TGCGCCAGCAGCCAAGGCAGAACTAATGAAAAACTGTTTTTT.

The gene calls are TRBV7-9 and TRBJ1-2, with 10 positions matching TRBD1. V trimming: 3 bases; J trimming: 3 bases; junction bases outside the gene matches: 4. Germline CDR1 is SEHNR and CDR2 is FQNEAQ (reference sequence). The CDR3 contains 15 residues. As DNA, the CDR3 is TGTGCCAGCAGCTTTCCGACAGGGGGCGACTATGGCTACACCTTC. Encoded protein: CASSFPTGGDYGYTF. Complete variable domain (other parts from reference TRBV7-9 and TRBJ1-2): DTGVSQNPRHKITKRGQNVTFRCDPISEHNRLYWYRQTLGQGPEFLTYFQNEAQLEKSRLLSDRFSAERPKGSFSTLEIQRTEQGDSAMYLCASSFPTGGDYGYTFGSGTRLTVV.

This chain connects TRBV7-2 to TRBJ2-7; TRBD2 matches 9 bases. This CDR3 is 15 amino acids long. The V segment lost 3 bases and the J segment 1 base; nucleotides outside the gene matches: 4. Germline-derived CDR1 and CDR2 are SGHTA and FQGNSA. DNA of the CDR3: TGTGCCAGCAGCTTCCAGCGGGGGGCATCCTACGAGCAGTACTTC. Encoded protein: CASSFQRGASYEQYF.

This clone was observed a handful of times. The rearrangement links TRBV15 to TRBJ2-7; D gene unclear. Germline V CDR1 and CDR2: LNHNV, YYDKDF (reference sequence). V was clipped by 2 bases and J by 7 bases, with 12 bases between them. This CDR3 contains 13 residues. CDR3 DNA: TGTGCCACCAGCAGATATACCTCTACGGAGCAGTACGTC. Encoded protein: CATSRYTSTEQYV.

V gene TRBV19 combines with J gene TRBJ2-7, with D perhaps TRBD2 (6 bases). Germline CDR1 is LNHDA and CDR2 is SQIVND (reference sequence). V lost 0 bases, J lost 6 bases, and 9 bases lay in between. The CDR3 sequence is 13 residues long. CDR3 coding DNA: TGTGCCAGTAGTATAGATCTCGGGGGCGAGCAGTACGTC. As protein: CASSIDLGGEQYV.

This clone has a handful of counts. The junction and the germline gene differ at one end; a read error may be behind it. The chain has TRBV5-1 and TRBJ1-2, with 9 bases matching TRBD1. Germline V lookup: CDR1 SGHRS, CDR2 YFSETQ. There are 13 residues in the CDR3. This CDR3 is CASSPDRGVGYTF. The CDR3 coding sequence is TGTGCCAGCAGCCCCGACAGGGGGGTTGGCTACACCTTC.

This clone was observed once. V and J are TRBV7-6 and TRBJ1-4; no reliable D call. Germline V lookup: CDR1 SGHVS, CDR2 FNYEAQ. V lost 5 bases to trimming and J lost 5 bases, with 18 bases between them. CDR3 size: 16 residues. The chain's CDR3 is CASSQQIVAPNEKLFF. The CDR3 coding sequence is TGTGCCAGCAGCCAACAGATCGTGGCACCAAATGAAAAACTGTTTTTT.